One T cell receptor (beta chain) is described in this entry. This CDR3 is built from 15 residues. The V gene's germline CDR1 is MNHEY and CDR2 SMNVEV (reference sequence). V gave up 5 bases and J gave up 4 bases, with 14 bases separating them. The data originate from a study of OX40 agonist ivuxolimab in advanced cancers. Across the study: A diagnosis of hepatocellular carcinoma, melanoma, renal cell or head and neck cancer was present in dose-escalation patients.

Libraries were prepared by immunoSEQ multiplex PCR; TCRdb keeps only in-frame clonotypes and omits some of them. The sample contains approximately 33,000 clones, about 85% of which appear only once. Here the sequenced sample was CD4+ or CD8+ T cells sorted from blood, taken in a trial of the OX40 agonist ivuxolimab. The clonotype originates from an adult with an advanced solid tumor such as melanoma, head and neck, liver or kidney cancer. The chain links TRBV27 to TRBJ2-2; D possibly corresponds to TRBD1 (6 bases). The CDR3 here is CASSLTGLGTGELFF. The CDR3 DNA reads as TGTGCCAGCAGTCTTACAGGGCTGGGCACCGGGGAGCTGTTTTTT.